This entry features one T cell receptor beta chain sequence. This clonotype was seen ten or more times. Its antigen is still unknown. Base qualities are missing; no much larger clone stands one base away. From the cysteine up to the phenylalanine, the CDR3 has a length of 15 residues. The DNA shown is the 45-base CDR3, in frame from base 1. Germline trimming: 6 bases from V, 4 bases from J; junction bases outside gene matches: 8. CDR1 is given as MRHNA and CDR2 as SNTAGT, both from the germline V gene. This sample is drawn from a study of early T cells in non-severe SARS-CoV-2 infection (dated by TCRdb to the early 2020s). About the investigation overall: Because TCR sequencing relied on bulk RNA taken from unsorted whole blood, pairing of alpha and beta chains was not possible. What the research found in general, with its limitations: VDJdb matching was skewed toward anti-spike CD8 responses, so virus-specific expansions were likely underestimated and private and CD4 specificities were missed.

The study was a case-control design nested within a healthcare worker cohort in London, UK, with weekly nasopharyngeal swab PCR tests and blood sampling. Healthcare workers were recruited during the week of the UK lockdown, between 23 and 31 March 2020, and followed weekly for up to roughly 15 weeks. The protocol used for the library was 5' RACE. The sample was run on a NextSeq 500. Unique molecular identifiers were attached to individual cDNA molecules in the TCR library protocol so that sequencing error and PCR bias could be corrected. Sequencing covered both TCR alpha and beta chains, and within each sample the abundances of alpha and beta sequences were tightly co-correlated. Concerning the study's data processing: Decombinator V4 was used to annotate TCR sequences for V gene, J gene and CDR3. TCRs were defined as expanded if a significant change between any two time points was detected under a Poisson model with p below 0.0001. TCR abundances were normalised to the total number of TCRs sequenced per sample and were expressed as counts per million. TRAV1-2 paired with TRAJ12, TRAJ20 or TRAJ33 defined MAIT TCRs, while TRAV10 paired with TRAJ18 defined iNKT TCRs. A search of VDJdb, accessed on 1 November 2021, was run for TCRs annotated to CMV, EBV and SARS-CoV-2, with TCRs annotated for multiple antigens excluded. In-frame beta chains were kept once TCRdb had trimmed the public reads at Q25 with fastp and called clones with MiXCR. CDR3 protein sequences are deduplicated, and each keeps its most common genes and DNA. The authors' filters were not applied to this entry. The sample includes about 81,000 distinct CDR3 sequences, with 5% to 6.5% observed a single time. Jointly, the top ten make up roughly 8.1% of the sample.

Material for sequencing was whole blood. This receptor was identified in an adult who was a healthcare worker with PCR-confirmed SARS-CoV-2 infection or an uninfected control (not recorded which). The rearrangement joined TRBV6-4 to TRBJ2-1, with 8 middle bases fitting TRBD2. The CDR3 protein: CASSDGLAQYNEQFF. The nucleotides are TGTGCCAGCAGCGATGGACTAGCCCAGTACAATGAGCAGTTCTTC.